This is a list of T cell receptor beta chains from one sample in a study of T cell repertoires in cytomegalovirus infection. TCRdb processed the reads anew with MiXCR; each CDR3 protein has one entry. Altogether a few hundred thousand distinct CDR3 sequences are present, approximately 9.5% being singletons, with the ten largest covering around 4.5%. The source material was PBMCs. The source is a human donor in good health (CMV status not recorded). Some clones in this sample may be carry-over from other donors' samples. The CDR3 runs from the conserved cysteine through the conserved F or W. A D gene is named only where the DNA matches it firmly. Only part of the rows carry a size: once, few, many, or a class if the clone is expanded.

j_call clone_size d_call v_call cdr3_aa cdr3_nt
TRBJ2-7 - TRBD1 TRBV15 CATSKTGVYSYEQYF TGTGCCACCAGCAAAACAGGGGTTTACTCCTACGAGCAGTACTTC
TRBJ1-1 few - TRBV10-3 CAISLTGGSEAFF TGTGCCATCTCTCTTACAGGAGGGAGTGAAGCTTTCTTT
TRBJ2-7 many - TRBV27 CASSLDRGYEQYF TGTGCCAGCAGCTTAGATCGGGGTTACGAGCAGTACTTC
TRBJ2-2 - - TRBV27 CASSFKVTGELFF TGTGCCAGCAGTTTTAAGGTGACCGGGGAGCTGTTTTTT
TRBJ2-3 many - TRBV28 CASSQGHLRNSQYF TGTGCCAGCAGTCAGGGACACCTGAGGAATTCGCAGTATTTT
TRBJ2-3 many - TRBV7-2 CASSRSDTQYF TGTGCCAGCAGCCGATCAGATACGCAGTATTTT
TRBJ2-7 few TRBD1 TRBV6-6 CASSGGQHYEQYF TGTGCCAGCAGTGGGGGACAGCACTACGAGCAGTACTTC
TRBJ2-1 - TRBD1 TRBV6-5 CASSPGTGGNNEQFF TGTGCCAGCAGCCCCGGGACAGGGGGCAACAATGAGCAGTTCTTC
TRBJ1-5 many - TRBV7-9 CASSLAADQPQHF TGTGCCAGCAGCTTAGCGGCCGATCAGCCCCAGCATTTT
TRBJ2-5 many - TRBV7-8 CASSDFVETQYF TGTGCCAGCAGTGACTTTGTAGAGACCCAGTACTTC
TRBJ2-4 many TRBD1 TRBV11-2 CASSLGMGTGSKNIQYF TGTGCCAGCAGCTTAGGAATGGGGACAGGGTCAAAAAACATTCAGTACTTC
TRBJ1-2 - - TRBV20-1 CSATGTAYGYTF TGCAGTGCTACGGGAACAGCCTATGGCTACACCTTC
TRBJ2-7 - TRBD1 TRBV28 CASSPGTVGYEQYF TGTGCCAGCAGTCCCGGGACAGTGGGGTACGAGCAGTACTTC
TRBJ2-2 - - TRBV12-3/TRBV12-4 CASSSRGLNTGELFF TGTGCCAGCAGTTCACGGGGGCTGAACACCGGGGAGCTGTTTTTT
TRBJ1-2 - TRBD1 TRBV20-1 CSANTGGAYGYTF TGCAGTGCCAATACAGGGGGCGCCTATGGCTACACCTTC
TRBJ2-3 - - TRBV19 CASRSTSYRSTDTQYF TGTGCCAGTAGATCGACTAGTTATCGTAGCACAGATACGCAGTATTTT
TRBJ1-1 - - TRBV28 CASSLPNPPEAFF TGTGCCAGCAGTTTACCCAACCCCCCTGAAGCTTTCTTT
TRBJ1-1 few - TRBV4-1 CASSPRREGLNTEAFF TGTGCCAGCAGCCCGCGGCGGGAGGGGTTGAACACTGAAGCTTTCTTT
TRBJ2-7 - - TRBV4-3 CASSQDIGSFSYEQYF TGCGCCAGCAGCCAAGATATAGGTTCTTTTTCATACGAGCAGTACTTC
TRBJ2-7 few - TRBV12-3/TRBV12-4 CASSLEDGSYEQYF TGTGCCAGCAGTTTAGAGGACGGCAGCTACGAGCAGTACTTC
TRBJ1-5 - TRBD1 TRBV12-3/TRBV12-4 CASSKPGQGSQPQHF TGTGCCAGCAGTAAACCGGGACAGGGCAGCCAGCCCCAGCATTTT
TRBJ2-1 - - TRBV20-1 CSALPLDRNEQFF TGCAGTGCTTTACCACTAGATAGGAATGAGCAGTTCTTC
TRBJ2-6 many - TRBV11-2 CASSLGNQGSGANVLTF TGTGCCAGCAGCTTGGGTAACCAGGGCTCTGGGGCCAACGTCCTGACTTTC
TRBJ2-4 - TRBD2 TRBV3-1 CASSLAGGKNIQYF TGTGCCAGCAGCCTGGCGGGGGGGAAAAACATTCAGTACTTC
TRBJ2-1 few TRBD1 TRBV18 CASSPRRTGTSYNEQFF TGTGCCAGCTCACCACGACGGACAGGGACCTCCTACAATGAGCAGTTCTTC
TRBJ2-3 many - TRBV4-2 CASSQEAAPRTDTQYF TGTGCCAGCAGCCAAGAGGCCGCACCACGCACAGATACGCAGTATTTT
TRBJ2-1 - - TRBV4-1 CASSQDRGIEEQFF TGCGCCAGCAGCCAAGATCGGGGGATCGAAGAGCAGTTCTTC
TRBJ2-6 - - TRBV19 CATRAGANVLTF TGTGCCACCAGAGCTGGGGCCAACGTCCTGACTTTC
TRBJ2-2 - - TRBV14 CASRQERGRNTGELFF TGTGCCAGCAGGCAAGAGAGGGGGAGGAACACCGGGGAGCTGTTTTTT
TRBJ2-1 many TRBD2 TRBV4-3 CASSQRGGRSNEQFF TGCGCCAGCAGCCAACGGGGCGGGAGGAGCAATGAGCAGTTCTTC
TRBJ1-5 few - TRBV7-2 CASSSPGGGSQPQHF TGTGCCAGCAGCTCCCCGGGCGGGGGCAGCCAGCCCCAGCATTTT
TRBJ2-3 many - TRBV4-2 CASSQVEGPSSVRDTQYF TGTGCCAGCAGCCAAGTCGAAGGTCCCTCTAGCGTACGCGATACGCAGTATTTT
TRBJ1-1 few - TRBV20-1 CSARENTEAFF TGCAGTGCTCGGGAAAACACTGAAGCTTTCTTT
TRBJ2-7 many TRBD2 TRBV7-9 CASSLASGGKNEQYF TGTGCCAGCAGCTTAGCTAGCGGGGGAAAAAACGAGCAGTACTTC
TRBJ1-5 few - TRBV12-5 CASGLFGGTGNQPQHF TGTGCTAGTGGTTTATTCGGGGGGACGGGCAATCAGCCCCAGCATTTT
TRBJ2-2 - - TRBV19 CASTAGRTGELSF TGTGCCAGTACGGCAGGACGAACCGGGGAGCTGTCTTTT
TRBJ2-2 few - TRBV20-1 CSAREWRENTGELFF TGCAGTGCTAGAGAATGGCGGGAGAACACCGGGGAGCTGTTTTTT
TRBJ2-1 many TRBD1 TRBV7-2 CASSFTGDREEFF TGTGCCAGCAGCTTCACCGGGGACAGGGAGGAGTTCTTC
TRBJ2-5 many TRBD1 TRBV2 CAGQGQGETQYF TGTGCCGGACAGGGACAAGGAGAGACCCAGTACTTC
TRBJ2-2 many TRBD2 TRBV12-3/TRBV12-4 CASSPITSGLAVTGELFF TGTGCCAGCAGTCCCATAACCTCGGGACTAGCGGTCACCGGGGAGCTGTTTTTT
TRBJ2-4 - TRBD2 TRBV14 CASSQYAGDIQYF TGTGCCAGCAGCCAATACGCGGGGGACATTCAGTACTTC
TRBJ2-3 - - TRBV7-2 CASSRTMEDTQYF TGTGCCAGCAGCCGCACGATGGAAGATACGCAGTATTTT